These 10 T cell receptor beta chains were all obtained from the same sample, sequenced in a study of blood T cell repertoires in COVID-19. Data came from immunoSEQ multiplex PCR; TCRdb stores just in-frame clones and leaves some out. This sample carries roughly 250,000 clones, approximately 89% of them seen once, and the ten largest clones take 3% to 3.5%. The sample comprised PBMCs or T cells enriched from blood (not recorded which). These receptors all come from a woman aged 40 to 50 who had been exposed to COVID-19.

This clone appeared a few times. V usage is TRBV6-5 and J usage is TRBJ1-2; TRBD1 matches 8 bases. Germline trimming cut 5 bases from V and 4 bases from J; bases unmatched to any gene: 9. The CDR3 consists of 15 residues. Germline CDR1 MNHEY, CDR2 SVGAGI. The CDR3 region is CASSTPGQGTYGYTF. The DNA of the CDR3 is TGTGCCAGCAGTACCCCCGGACAGGGAACCTATGGCTACACCTTC.

The CDR3, as DNA: TGTGCCAGCGATCCAGGCGTCGTC. This codes for CASDPGVV. The chain employs TRBV12-3 or TRBV12-4 and TRBJ2-7; D remains unclear. The CDR3 extends over 8 amino acids.

This chain links TRBV6-5 with TRBJ1-5; 9 bases line up with TRBD1. J was trimmed by 6 bases and V by 6 bases; bases with no gene match: 9. Germline CDR1 MNHEY, CDR2 SVGAGI. The CDR3 length is 15 residues. In DNA, the CDR3 is TGTGCCAGCAGCCTCGGGACAGGGAAGCGTCAGCCCCAGCATTTT. Translated: CASSLGTGKRQPQHF.

V usage is TRBV5-6 and J usage is TRBJ2-2, with a tentative D call TRBD2 (5 bases). The CDR3 sequence is 14 residues long. Germline V gene sequence: CDR1 SGHDT, CDR2 YYEEEE. Trimming removed 1 base at V and 8 bases at J, with 12 bases between. This CDR3 is CASSLRGMSGELFF. CDR3 DNA: TGTGCCAGCAGCTTGAGAGGGATGTCGGGGGAGCTGTTTTTT.

The chain combines TRBV9 with TRBJ2-3, with a weak D call TRBD2 (5 bases). Trimming pared 1 base from V and 0 bases from J, leaving 9 bases between. Germline CDR1 and CDR2: SGDLS and YYNGEE. The length of the CDR3 is 15 residues. The DNA for the CDR3 is TGTGCCAGCAGCGTACTAGCTTCTAGCACAGATACGCAGTATTTT. Translation gives CASSVLASSTDTQYF. Full variable domain (rest looked up from reference TRBV9 and TRBJ2-3): DSGVTQTPKHLITATGQRVTLRCSPRSGDLSVYWYQQSLDQGLQFLIQYYNGEERAKGNILERFSAQQFPDLHSELNLSSLELGDSALYFCASSVLASSTDTQYFGPGTRLTVL.

V gene TRBV19 combines with J gene TRBJ1-2; D gene ambiguous. The CDR3 is 15 amino acids. The germline V gene has CDR1 LNHDA and CDR2 SQIVND (reference sequence). Trimming took off 3 bases at V and 0 bases at J, with 11 bases between the two ends. The CDR3 DNA sequence: TGTGCCAGTAGTATCCTGGCCAACGCTAACTATGGCTACACCTTC. It encodes CASSILANANYGYTF.

The chain has TRBV2 and TRBJ2-1; 8 nucleotides align to TRBD2. Germline V gene sequence: CDR1 SNHLY, CDR2 FYNNEI. The CDR3 runs 15 residues. Trimming at V came to 5 bases and at J to 2 bases, leaving 5 bases not matched to a gene. In nucleotides, the CDR3 is TGTGCCAGCAGTCCCCGGGGGGGGACCTACAATGAGCAGTTCTTC. Translated, it gives CASSPRGGTYNEQFF.

J is TRBJ2-2 and V is TRBV20-1; TRBD2 matches 7 bases. The CDR3 has 15 amino acids. Germline CDR1 DFQATT, CDR2 SNEGSKA (reference sequence). J was trimmed by 4 bases and V by 3 bases; bases with no gene match: 8. This CDR3 reads CSASSGGGGTGELFF. The CDR3 coding sequence is TGCAGTGCTAGTTCGGGCGGGGGAGGCACCGGGGAGCTGTTTTTT.

This clone was detected a few times. V is TRBV4-1 and J is TRBJ2-2; 10 bases are a match to TRBD2. V was clipped by 1 base and J by 1 base; unmatched bases: 12. The CDR3 has 20 residues. Germline loops: CDR1 MGHRA, CDR2 YSYEKL. This chain's CDR3 is CASSQVWAQRGGRNTGELFF. CDR3 nucleotides: TGCGCCAGCAGCCAAGTTTGGGCGCAGCGGGGGGGCCGGAACACCGGGGAGCTGTTTTTT.

The chain couples TRBV13 to TRBJ1-2; D might be TRBD1 (6 bases). V gave up 5 bases and J gave up 4 bases, with 23 bases separating them. CDR1 and CDR2 (germline): PRHDT, FYEKMQ (reference sequence). CDR3 size: 17 residues. CDR3 DNA sequence: TGTGCCAGCAGCACTAGGGGGGGAGGGCCGCTGTCCTATGGCTACACCTTC. Translated: CASSTRGGGPLSYGYTF.